These 2 T cell receptor beta chains were sequenced from one sample in a study of shared clonotypes between healthy human individuals. Profiled with immunoSEQ multiplex PCR; TCRdb holds only in-frame clones, not every one. The table includes approximately 2.4 million clones, almost 96% detected once. The sequenced sample was naive CD4+ T cells sorted from blood. As for subset: CD45RA+ positively selected. The receptors derive from a man between 18 and 29 years old in good health.

This clone was picked up one time. The chain is built from TRBV10-1 and TRBJ2-3; tentative D call: TRBD2 (6 bases). CDR3 size: 15 residues. Germline lookup yields CDR1 WNHNN and CDR2 SYGVQD (reference sequence). V was pared by 5 bases and J by 5 bases, with 17 bases between. The CDR3 coding sequence is TGCGCCAGCAGTAAATGGGTGGGGAGGCAAGATACGCAGTATTTT. Translated: CASSKWVGRQDTQYF.

The rearrangement joins TRBV6-5 to TRBJ2-1; D unresolved. Germline lookup yields CDR1 MNHEY and CDR2 SVGAGI. The CDR3 spans 12 residues. V was pared by 6 bases and J by 9 bases, with 12 bases between. DNA for the CDR3: TGTGCCAGCAGAAACCGCCATCTTGAGCAGTTCTTC. This encodes CASRNRHLEQFF.